These 28 T cell receptor beta chains were all obtained from the same sample, sequenced in a study of T cell changes during pregnancy in multiple sclerosis. The protocol was immunoSEQ multiplex PCR, while the TCRdb copy is restricted to in-frame clones and leaves out a portion. The sample shows around 40,000 clones, around 94% of them seen only once. The sample was CD8+ T cells from peripheral blood mononuclear cells, taken in the third trimester of pregnancy. These TCRs come from a female donor with multiple sclerosis, enrolled in a pregnancy study.

The table lists this clone with a few counts. The chain links TRBV11-2 to TRBJ2-1, with 8 bases that match TRBD1. V lost 5 bases to trimming and J lost 5 bases; unmatched junction nucleotides: 5. CDR1 SGHAT and CDR2 FQNNGV come from the germline V gene. The CDR3 runs to 14 residues. The CDR3 reads CASSHRGRNNEQFF. Written as DNA, the CDR3 is TGTGCCAGCAGCCACAGGGGGAGGAACAATGAGCAGTTCTTC.

This clone appeared a single time. The chain uses TRBV2 and TRBJ2-3; 10 nucleotides line up with TRBD2. V trimming: 3 bases; J trimming: 7 bases; junction bases outside the gene matches: 7. The CDR3 loop spans 15 amino acids. CDR1 and CDR2 (germline): SNHLY, FYNNEI. This chain's CDR3 is CASSDASGGPYTQYF. The CDR3 region has the DNA TGTGCCAGCAGTGATGCTAGCGGGGGCCCATATACGCAGTATTTT.

V is TRBV30 and J is TRBJ2-7; TRBD2 aligns across 7 bases. Trimming removed 0 bases from V and 5 bases from J; junction bases left unmatched: 16. The germline CDR1 and CDR2 sequences are GTSNPN and SVGIG (reference sequence). This CDR3 is 17 amino acids long. CDR3 in DNA: TGTGCCTGGAGTGTATCTGTGGGGGTGGGACTAAGGGACGAGCAGTACTTC. This gives the protein CAWSVSVGVGLRDEQYF.

The CDR3 DNA reads as TGTGCCAGCAGCCGTCCTGGGGTAGCGGGCCCCGGGGAGCTGTTTTTT. This gives the protein CASSRPGVAGPGELFF. This chain uses TRBV11-3 with TRBJ2-2; 7 positions agree with TRBD2. The CDR3 contains 16 residues. J was trimmed by 6 bases and V by 5 bases; bases with no gene match: 12. Per the germline V gene, CDR1 is SGHNT and CDR2 is YENEEA.

V usage is TRBV11-2 and J usage is TRBJ1-2; 9 positions match TRBD1. The CDR3 loop spans 13 amino acids. Germline V gene data show CDR1 as SGHAT and CDR2 as FQNNGV. Unmatched junction bases numbered 3, after V lost 4 bases and J lost 6 bases. CDR3 DNA: TGTGCCAGCAGCTGGGACAGGGAAAATGGCTACACCTTC. This sequence encodes CASSWDRENGYTF.

V is TRBV13 and J is TRBJ2-7; the D is unclear. The CDR3 loop spans 12 amino acids. The ends were cut back, 0 bases at V and 6 bases at J, with 6 bases in the middle. The germline gives CDR1 PRHDT, CDR2 FYEKMQ (reference sequence). The CDR3 reads CASSLGRTEQYF. The CDR3 coding sequence is TGTGCCAGCAGCTTAGGGAGAACCGAGCAGTACTTC. Filled out from reference TRBV13 and TRBJ2-7, the complete variable domain reads AAGVIQSPRHLIKEKRETATLKCYPIPRHDTVYWYQQGPGQDPQFLISFYEKMQSDKGSIPDRFSAQQFSDYHSELNMSSLELGDSALYFCASSLGRTEQYFGPGTRLTVT.

This clone was detected only once. V is TRBV7-2 and J is TRBJ2-3; 12 nucleotides align to TRBD2. V was clipped by 6 bases and J by 2 bases; unmatched bases: 9. The CDR3 runs 17 residues. The germline V gene has CDR1 SGHTA and CDR2 FQGNSA. CDR3 residues: CASSRTSGDLHTDTQYF. CDR3 nucleotide sequence: TGTGCCAGCAGTAGGACTAGCGGGGACCTACACACAGATACGCAGTATTTT.

V is TRBV13 and J is TRBJ2-7; 8 bases match TRBD2. Germline CDR1 and CDR2: PRHDT and FYEKMQ (reference sequence). V shed 6 bases, J shed 2 bases, and the junction held 6 bases outside the gene matches. The CDR3 has 14 amino acids. For the CDR3, the DNA is TGTGCCAGCAGTTTTTCAGCGGGGGCCTACGAGCAGTACTTC. Protein product: CASSFSAGAYEQYF.

This clone was seen a few times. The V and J genes are TRBV29-1 and TRBJ2-7; unclear D gene. The CDR3 totals 12 residues. Germline V gene data show CDR1 as SQVTM and CDR2 as ANQGSEA. V was clipped by 0 bases and J by 1 base, with 4 bases between them. CDR3 sequence (DNA): TGCAGCGTTGAAGACAGGTCCTACGAGCAGTACTTC. It encodes CSVEDRSYEQYF.

The V gene is TRBV4-2, the J gene TRBJ2-1; 11 bases line up with TRBD2. V was clipped by 0 bases and J by 6 bases; unmatched bases: 1. Germline CDR1 is LGHNA and CDR2 is YNFKEQ. This CDR3 has 15 residues. CDR3 sequence (DNA): TGTGCCAGCAGCCAAGATAGCGGGGGGGCCAATGAGCAGTTCTTC. Translation: CASSQDSGGANEQFF.

The V and J genes are TRBV30 and TRBJ2-1; tentatively, D is TRBD2 (5 bases). Trimming pared 0 bases from V and 5 bases from J, leaving 11 bases between. The germline V gene has CDR1 GTSNPN and CDR2 SVGIG (reference sequence). The CDR3 length is 14 residues. CDR3 sequence (DNA): TGTGCCTGGAGTGTACTAGGATTCAACAATGAGCAGTTCTTC. Amino acids: CAWSVLGFNNEQFF.

The J gene is TRBJ1-1, the V gene TRBV6-5, with D tentatively TRBD1 (5 bases). The germline V gene has CDR1 MNHEY and CDR2 SVGAGI. Trimming cost V 0 bases and J 5 bases, with 10 bases left between them. This CDR3 spans 14 amino acids. CDR3: CASSYSQGRTEAFF. The CDR3 DNA sequence: TGTGCCAGCAGTTACTCCCAGGGTAGGACTGAAGCTTTCTTT.

This rearrangement joins TRBV7-6 to TRBJ2-7; D is perhaps TRBD2 (6 bases). The V and J ends lost 1 base and 0 bases respectively, with 13 bases between them. Germline loops: CDR1 SGHVS, CDR2 FNYEAQ. The CDR3 covers 16 residues. CDR3 DNA: TGTGCCAGCAGCTTAGATCGGCGGGGAACCTCCTACGAGCAGTACTTC. It codes for CASSLDRRGTSYEQYF.

This clone was detected once. The V and J genes are TRBV14 and TRBJ2-1, with D tentatively TRBD2 (5 bases). This CDR3 spans 13 amino acids. Germline assignment: CDR1 SGHDN and CDR2 FVKESK. V shed 4 bases and J shed 10 bases, with 14 bases lying between them. The CDR3 DNA sequence: TGTGCCAGCAGCCTGACCCGGACGGGGGAGCAGTTCTTC. This sequence encodes CASSLTRTGEQFF.

This clone has a handful of counts. The chain couples TRBV5-4 to TRBJ2-7, with 8 bases matching TRBD1. Germline-derived CDR1 and CDR2 are SGHNT and YYREEE (reference sequence). The CDR3 totals 15 residues. Trimming at V came to 4 bases and at J to 3 bases, leaving 9 bases not matched to a gene. The CDR3 here is CASSQLDRGDYEQYF. In nucleotides, the CDR3 is TGTGCCAGCAGCCAACTCGACAGGGGCGACTACGAGCAGTACTTC.

This clone was detected only once. The chain is built from TRBV4-1 and TRBJ1-2; TRBD1 matches at 8 bases. The ends lost 6 bases at V and 0 bases at J; junction bases unmatched: 9. CDR1 MGHRA and CDR2 YSYEKL come from the germline V gene. This CDR3 contains 16 residues. DNA of the CDR3: TGCGCCAGCAGAAAGACAGGGGCTAGAGCTAACTATGGCTACACCTTC. Translating it yields CASRKTGARANYGYTF.

This clone was detected only once. The chain employs TRBV6-1 and TRBJ2-7; tentative D call: TRBD1 (5 bases). CDR3 length: 15 residues. Deletions cut 1 base from V and 3 bases from J, with 13 bases between. The germline V gene has CDR1 MNHNS and CDR2 SASEGT. CDR3 DNA: TGTGCCAGCAGTGAAGGGTCAGGGCTTCACTACGAGCAGTACTTC. Encoded protein: CASSEGSGLHYEQYF.

V gene TRBV6-5 combines with J gene TRBJ1-2, with TRBD1 identical over 8 bases. Germline CDR1 MNHEY, CDR2 SVGAGI. The CDR3 is made up of 12 amino acids. V shed 4 bases, J shed 8 bases, and the junction held 3 bases outside the gene matches. The CDR3 DNA reads TGTGCCAGCAGTTCGACAGGGGTAGGCTACACCTTC. Residues: CASSSTGVGYTF.

The chain couples TRBV7-2 to TRBJ2-7; possible D gene TRBD1, 5 bases. Germline V gene lookup returns CDR1 SGHTA and CDR2 FQGNSA. The CDR3 covers 10 residues. V dropped 9 bases and J dropped 4 bases, with 7 bases sitting between them. The CDR3 DNA reads as TGTGCCAGTAGGGGTTACGAGCAGTACTTC. It specifies CASRGYEQYF.

This chain connects TRBV11-2 to TRBJ1-2; D gene uncertain. The CDR3 covers 12 residues. Germline V gene sequence: CDR1 SGHAT, CDR2 FQNNGV. Trimming removed 1 base at V and 4 bases at J, with 4 bases between. The CDR3 protein is CASSLAGYGYTF. DNA for the CDR3: TGTGCCAGCAGCTTAGCCGGCTATGGCTACACCTTC.

The chain is built from TRBV7-9 and TRBJ2-1; D is possibly TRBD1 (6 bases). The CDR3 sequence is 13 residues long. Germline V gene sequence: CDR1 SEHNR, CDR2 FQNEAQ (reference sequence). Trimming shortened V by 11 bases and J by 10 bases, and 21 bases separated the two germline ends. The CDR3 loop reads CAVLGAHNWEQFF. CDR3 bases: TGTGCCGTCCTGGGGGCCCACAATTGGGAGCAGTTCTTC.

Comment on this clone: No conserved phenylalanine or tryptophan ends this CDR3, so it is likely a read error. It is unclear where the CDR3 begins or ends on the DNA, so no DNA is shown, and the CDR3 is as TCRdb lists it. This chain links TRBV6-7 with TRBJ1-5; TRBD1 is the table's D call and was not checked against the DNA. TRBV6-7 is labeled an ORF, and its function is uncertain. The CDR3 is 13 residues long, counting both termini. CDR3 residues: CASSDGTGASEPH.

This chain joins TRBV7-6 and TRBJ2-7; D is possibly TRBD2 (6 bases). Per germline, CDR1 SGHVS and CDR2 FNYEAQ. This CDR3 has 15 amino acids. Trimming left V 1 base short and J 7 bases short, with 17 bases between. CDR3 DNA: TGTGCCAGCAGCTTAGATGATGGAGGGCTGGGGGAGCAGTACTTC. This codes for CASSLDDGGLGEQYF.

This chain connects TRBV7-3 to TRBJ2-7, with D perhaps TRBD1 (6 bases). Germline V lookup: CDR1 SGHTA, CDR2 FQGTGA. V was shortened by 2 bases and J by 1 base, with 12 bases between the two germline ends. This CDR3 is built from 15 residues. The CDR3 coding sequence is TGTGCCAGCAGCTTAGATTGGGGGCTTTCCTACGAGCAGTACTTC. Protein: CASSLDWGLSYEQYF.

The chain couples TRBV27 to TRBJ2-7; 7 bases map to TRBD2. With V trimmed by 8 bases and J by 4 bases, 11 bases remained unmatched. From germline, CDR1 is MNHEY and CDR2 SMNVEV (reference sequence). The CDR3 contains 14 residues. CDR3: CASRAGGTWYEQYF. The CDR3, as DNA: TGTGCCAGCCGCGCCGGGGGGACGTGGTACGAGCAGTACTTC.

V and J are TRBV6-6 and TRBJ2-2; unclear D gene. The germline V gene has CDR1 MNHNY and CDR2 SVGAGI (reference sequence). CDR3 length: 12 residues. V was trimmed by 0 bases and J by 10 bases, leaving 6 bases between them. The CDR3 spells CASSYSFLELFF. The DNA for the CDR3 is TGTGCCAGCAGTTACTCCTTCCTGGAGCTGTTTTTT.

V usage is TRBV9 and J usage is TRBJ1-5, with D maybe TRBD1 (6 bases). The CDR3 is 13 residues long. V was shortened by 4 bases and J by 6 bases, with 11 bases between the two germline ends. The germline V gene has CDR1 SGDLS and CDR2 YYNGEE. CDR3: CASSPGGIQPQHF. For the CDR3, the DNA is TGTGCCAGCAGCCCGGGGGGCATTCAGCCCCAGCATTTT.

The chain is built from TRBV19 and TRBJ1-5; tentatively, D is TRBD1 (6 bases). This CDR3 is built from 15 residues. Looked up from germline, CDR1 is LNHDA and CDR2 is SQIVND (reference sequence). V lost 3 bases to trimming and J lost 0 bases, with 9 bases between them. In DNA form, the CDR3 reads TGTGCCAGTAGTATGTCAGGGGCTAGCAATCAGCCCCAGCATTTT. This encodes CASSMSGASNQPQHF.